Sequencing of this TCR beta chain was carried out in a study of chemoradiotherapy in HPV16-positive cancers. TCRdb keeps only in-frame clones here, not all; method: immunoSEQ multiplex PCR. The sample yields about 24,000 clones, about 90% seen once. About this clone itself: Additional DNA sequences in this sample encode the identical CDR3.

The CDR3 consists of 12 residues. CDR1 LNHDA and CDR2 SQIVND come from the germline V gene (reference sequence). V lost 8 bases and J 0 bases, leaving 8 bases between the germline ends. The sequence derives from a human donor with HPV-associated anogenital cancer. The V and J genes are TRBV19 and TRBJ2-7; tentative D call: TRBD1 (6 bases). The sequenced sample was blood, obtained from a patient who underwent chemoradiotherapy. CDR3 amino acids: CASSTGSYEQYF. Written as DNA, the CDR3 is TGTGCCAGTTCGACAGGCTCCTACGAGCAGTACTTC.